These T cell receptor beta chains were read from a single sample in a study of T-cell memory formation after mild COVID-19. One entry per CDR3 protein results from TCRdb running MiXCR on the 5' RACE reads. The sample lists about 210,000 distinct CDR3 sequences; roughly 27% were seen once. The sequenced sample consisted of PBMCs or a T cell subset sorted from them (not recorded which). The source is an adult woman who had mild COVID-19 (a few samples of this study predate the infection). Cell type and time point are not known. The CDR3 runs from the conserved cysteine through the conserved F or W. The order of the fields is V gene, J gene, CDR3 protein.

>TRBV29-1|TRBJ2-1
CSVDPGDRLHEQFF
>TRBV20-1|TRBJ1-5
CSAHHSNQPQHF
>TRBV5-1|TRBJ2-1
CASSDRQAYEQFF
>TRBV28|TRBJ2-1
CASSLWEGYNEQFF
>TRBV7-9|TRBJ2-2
CATPPATGTGARTGELFF
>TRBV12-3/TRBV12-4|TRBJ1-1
CASRGVGESTEAFF
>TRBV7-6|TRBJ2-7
CASSPGRGATSYEQYF
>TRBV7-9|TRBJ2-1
CASSLASGGARPQFF
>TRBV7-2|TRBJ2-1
CASSITLAGVNNEQFF
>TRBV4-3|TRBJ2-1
CASSPVDSGGDEQFF
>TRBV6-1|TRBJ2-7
CASSVRLYEQYF
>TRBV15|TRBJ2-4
CATSRVAGGDIQYF
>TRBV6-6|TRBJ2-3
CAHSRGYTDTQYF
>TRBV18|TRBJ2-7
CASSPAPGYEQYF
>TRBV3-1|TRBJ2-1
CATASRDLNYNEQFF
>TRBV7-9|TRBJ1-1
CASSLGQGWTEAFF
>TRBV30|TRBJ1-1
CAWSRDQWTEAFF
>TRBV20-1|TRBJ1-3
CSARTSRGQISGNTIYF
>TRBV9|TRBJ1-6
CASSDRLSPNSPLHF
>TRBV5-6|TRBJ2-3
CASSSTGAAQYF
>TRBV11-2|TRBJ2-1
CASSYMGITSEYNEQFF
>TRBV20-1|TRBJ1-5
CSAGGRLDQPQHF
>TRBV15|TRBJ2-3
CATSRDHGEGTQYF
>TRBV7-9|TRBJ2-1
CASSFTAGSYNEQFF
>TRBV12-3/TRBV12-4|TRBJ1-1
CASSYRGVMNTEAFF
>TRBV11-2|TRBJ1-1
CASSRTDSPNTEAFF
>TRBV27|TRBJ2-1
CASSLSIGTGANEQFF
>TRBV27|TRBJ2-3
CASSLSASETDTQYF
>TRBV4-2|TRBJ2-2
CASSQVESPGELFF
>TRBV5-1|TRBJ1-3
CASSSDTVGNSGNTIYF
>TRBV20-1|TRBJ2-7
CSARDHGPGLDYEQYF
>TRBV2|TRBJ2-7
CASRGTSGAYEQYF
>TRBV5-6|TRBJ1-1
CASSLRVGARTEAFF
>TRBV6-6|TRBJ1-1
CASSYVTGKGAFF
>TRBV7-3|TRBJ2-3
CASSLTGLGAADTQYF
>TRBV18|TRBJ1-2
CASSPPGGGYGYTF
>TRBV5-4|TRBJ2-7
CASSSGYEQYF
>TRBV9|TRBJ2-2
CASGTGELFF
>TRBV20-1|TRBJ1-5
CSAREGDQPQHF
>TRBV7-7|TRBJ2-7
CASSRDRGDEQYF
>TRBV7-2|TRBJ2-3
CASSLANGITDTQYF
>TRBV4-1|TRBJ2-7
CASSQGSGGAVYEQYF
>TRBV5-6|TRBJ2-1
CASSPGVGGLYNEQFF
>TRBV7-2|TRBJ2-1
CASSLGSLAGDVDEQFF
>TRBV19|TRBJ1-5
CASSPRVWYGNQPQHF
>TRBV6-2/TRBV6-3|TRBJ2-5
CASSYQDGSTQYF
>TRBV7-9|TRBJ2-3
CASSLSSGMTDTQYF